This TCR beta chain originates from a study of OX40 agonist ivuxolimab in advanced cancers. The overall study: An agonistic anti-OX40 (CD134) antibody, ivuxolimab, was used to treat the patients. Notes on the study in general: The study found that CD8+ T cells averaged more expanded clones than CD4+. Clonal expansion among partial responders at 0.1-3.0 mg/kg ranked near the lowest. Researchers did not establish what antigens the expanded peripheral T cells target.

The V gene's germline CDR1 is SGHTA and CDR2 FQGNSA. V was pared by 1 base and J by 11 bases, with 10 bases between. CDR3 length equals 12 residues. In regard to this clone: The antigen is unknown.

Some clones are missing from TCRdb's copy, which holds only in-frame ones; the method was immunoSEQ multiplex PCR. The data show roughly 80,000 clones, over 75% seen once. Sequences were derived from CD4+ or CD8+ T cells sorted from blood, sampled in a trial of the OX40 agonist ivuxolimab. This clonotype was sampled from an adult with an advanced solid tumor such as melanoma, head and neck, liver or kidney cancer. The gene calls are TRBV7-2 and TRBJ2-3; D remains unclear. DNA for the CDR3: TGTGCCAGCAGCTTAGGACGGAGTAAGCAGTATTTT. This gives the protein CASSLGRSKQYF.